The sequence of this T cell receptor (beta chain) was determined in a study of blood T cell repertoires in COVID-19. Methods used by the authors: By means of reference gene primer amplification, nucleated cell counts were estimated. Assay used: immunoSEQ multiplex PCR; TCRdb lists only in-frame clones, some missing. Clone size and the V and J calls come from that table; the DNA yielded D and trimming. The table records roughly 150,000 clones, about 83% of them present only once. The CDR3 is 15 amino acids. V was shortened by 2 bases and J by 1 base, with 10 bases between the two germline ends. Germline V CDR1 and CDR2: SGHDT, YYEEEE.

The genes are TRBV5-6 and TRBJ1-3, with D possibly matching TRBD1 (5 bases). Sequencing was done on a sample of peripheral blood. The clonotype comes from a man between 60 and 75 years old with acute or convalescent COVID-19. In nucleotides, the CDR3 is TGTGCCAGCAGCTTTTCTGGGGCTTCTGGAAACACCATATATTTT. Its protein product is CASSFSGASGNTIYF.